These 14 T cell receptor beta chains were all obtained from the same sample, sequenced in a study of response to subunit inactivated influenza vaccine. TCRdb re-analysed the RT-PCR reads in MiXCR, keeping a single row per CDR3 protein. In the table there are 650,000 to 800,000 distinct CDR3 sequences, approximately 15% of which are singletons. Specimen: PBMCs from blood, collected approximately 15 days before vaccination. These receptor sequences come from a man between 50 and 59 years old who received an inactivated influenza vaccine.

The CDR3: CASSEYGQPQHF. As DNA, the CDR3 is TGTGCCAGCAGTGAATATGGTCAGCCCCAGCATTTT. The chain carries TRBV25-1 and TRBJ1-5; D unresolved. Between the trimmed V and J ends, which lost 0 bases and 6 bases, there was a span of 3 bases. The CDR3 runs 12 residues. Germline V gene data show CDR1 as MGHDK and CDR2 as SYGVNS.

Only a few counts were recorded for this clonotype. The genes are TRBV10-3 and TRBJ1-2; D ambiguous. The germline V and J ends were trimmed by 2 bases and 5 bases, with 9 bases remaining between them. The CDR3 is 13 residues long. The germline V gene has CDR1 ENHRY and CDR2 SYGVKD. This chain's CDR3 is CAISEAGPYGYTF. CDR3 nucleotide sequence: TGTGCCATCAGTGAGGCAGGACCTTATGGCTACACCTTC.

This sequence joins TRBV21-1 and TRBJ2-5. TRBV21-1 is deemed a pseudogene. The length of the CDR3 is 15 residues. Written as DNA, the CDR3 is TGTGCCAGCAGCAAAGTTGGCTTCTGCCACGAGACCCAGTACTTC. Amino acids: CASSKVGFCHETQYF.

This clonotype was detected only a few times. This chain uses TRBV10-3 with TRBJ1-2; D is unresolved. CDR1 and CDR2 (germline): ENHRY, SYGVKD. V was cut by 3 bases and J by 4 bases, with 9 bases left in between. CDR3 size: 13 residues. This chain's CDR3 is CAISDGVGYGYTF. The DNA of the CDR3 is TGTGCCATCAGTGATGGGGTAGGCTATGGCTACACCTTC.

This chain links TRBV5-1 with TRBJ2-7; possibly TRBD2 for D (6 bases). CDR1 is SGHRS and CDR2 is YFSETQ in the germline V gene. V was trimmed by 3 bases and J by 2 bases, leaving 12 bases between them. The CDR3 runs to 14 residues. The CDR3 spells CASSWGERTYEQYF. CDR3 sequence (DNA): TGCGCCAGCAGCTGGGGGGAGCGGACCTACGAGCAGTACTTC.

This clonotype turned up a few times. The gene calls are TRBV9 and TRBJ2-5; unclear D gene. Looked up from germline, CDR1 is SGDLS and CDR2 is YYNGEE. The CDR3 consists of 15 residues. V lost 3 bases, J lost 0 bases, and 12 bases lay in between. The CDR3 region is CASSAKQSYQETQYF. CDR3 DNA: TGTGCCAGCAGCGCCAAACAGTCGTACCAAGAGACCCAGTACTTC.

V usage is TRBV4-1 and J usage is TRBJ2-5; 7 bases line up with TRBD2. Germline V gene sequence: CDR1 MGHRA, CDR2 YSYEKL. Trimming removed 6 bases from V and 2 bases from J; junction bases left unmatched: 9. This CDR3 region has 15 residues. CDR3 sequence (DNA): TGCGCCAGCAGTCGAGCGGGGTCTATACAAGAGACCCAGTACTTC. Translating gives CASSRAGSIQETQYF.

This clonotype has a count of ten or more. This chain connects TRBV28 to TRBJ2-3, with D uncertain. The CDR3 has 12 amino acids. Germline V gene lookup returns CDR1 MDHEN and CDR2 SYDVKM. Trimming pared 10 bases from V and 2 bases from J, leaving 10 bases between. CDR3 sequence (DNA): TGTGCCACATGGGGATCCACAGATACGCAGTATTTT. This translates into CATWGSTDTQYF. The variable domain in full, completed from reference TRBV28 and TRBJ2-3, reads DVKVTQSSRYLVKRTGEKVFLECVQDMDHENMFWYRQDPGLGLRLIYFSYDVKMKEKGDIPEGYSVSREKKERFSLILESASTNQTSMYLCATWGSTDTQYFGPGTRLTVL.

This chain uses TRBV6-2 or TRBV6-3 with TRBJ1-1, with a possible D match to TRBD1 (6 bases). V shed 4 bases and J shed 4 bases, with 25 bases lying between them. The CDR3 runs to 18 residues. CDR1 is MNHEY and CDR2 is SVGEGT in the germline V gene. The CDR3 DNA sequence: TGTGCCAGCAGTTTCCAAAGGCGGGGGGCGAAAAGGAGCACTGAAGCTTTCTTT. It translates to CASSFQRRGAKRSTEAFF.

The chain uses TRBV20-1 and TRBJ2-3, with D perhaps TRBD2 (6 bases). V was trimmed by 3 bases and J by 6 bases, leaving 19 bases between them. The CDR3 is 15 amino acids. Germline V gene data show CDR1 as DFQATT and CDR2 as SNEGSKA (reference sequence). The CDR3 protein is CSASGSAGGRDTQYF. The CDR3, as DNA: TGCAGTGCTAGCGGTTCCGCTGGAGGGAGGGATACGCAGTATTTT.

This clonotype has a count of ten or more. This chain joins TRBV7-2 and TRBJ2-2, with D unclear. The length of the CDR3 is 12 residues. The germline V and J ends were trimmed by 5 bases and 8 bases, with 9 bases remaining between them. Germline CDR1 is SGHTA and CDR2 is FQGNSA. CDR3 in DNA: TGTGCCAGCAGCCCCGGGCTGGGGGAGCTGTTTTTT. Translating gives CASSPGLGELFF.

Many counts were recorded for this clonotype. The chain has TRBV6-1 and TRBJ2-1; 9 positions match TRBD1. The CDR3 sequence is 16 residues long. Germline CDR1 is MNHNS and CDR2 is SASEGT. Trimming cost V 5 bases and J 3 bases; bases outside gene matches: 8. The DNA for the CDR3 is TGTGCCAGCAGTCCCCTGAGGGACAGGGTCTACAATGAGCAGTTCTTC. This translates into CASSPLRDRVYNEQFF.

As to this clonotype: At one of its ends the junction is not consistent with the germline gene, which may arise from a read error. The V and J genes are TRBV20-1 and TRBJ1-5; 9 positions agree with TRBD1. Germline lookup yields CDR1 DFQATT and CDR2 SNEGSKA (reference sequence). The CDR3 extends over 14 amino acids. CDR3 bases: TGCAGTGGGACAGGGGATAGCAATCAGCCACAACTATGTTTT. It codes for CSGTGDSNQPQLCF.

This clonotype showed up many times. This chain connects TRBV2 to TRBJ1-2; maybe TRBD1 (5 bases). V was trimmed by 6 bases and J by 9 bases, leaving 11 bases between them. This CDR3 has 11 amino acids. CDR1 is SNHLY and CDR2 is FYNNEI in the germline V gene. The CDR3 DNA reads as TGTGCCAGCAGACCTCGACAGAGCTACACCTTC. Its protein product is CASRPRQSYTF.